The clone carrying this T cell receptor (beta chain) was found once. The germline V and J ends were trimmed by 4 bases and 4 bases, with 13 bases remaining between them. Germline V CDR1 and CDR2: SGHAT, FQNNGV. The CDR3 loop spans 15 amino acids. The sample comes from a study of blood T cell repertoires in COVID-19. On the study more broadly: COVID-19 samples, acute and convalescent, were from the United States, Italy and Spain. The analysed material was cDNA or gDNA that came from T cells, B-cell-depleted T cells, or PBMCs.

Study processing details: From reference gene primer amplification, estimates of nucleated cell counts were derived. Measured with immunoSEQ multiplex PCR; TCRdb has only the in-frame clones, and not every one. V, J and clone size are those of that table, while D and trimming were read from the DNA. The sample contains about 100,000 clones, roughly 90% of which appear only once. The material sequenced was peripheral blood. The clonotype originates from a man between 50 and 59 years old with active COVID-19. The chain has TRBV11-2 and TRBJ2-2; weak D call: TRBD2 (7 bases). Here the CDR3 reads CASSSVGGPTGELFF. The CDR3 DNA sequence: TGTGCCAGCAGCTCCGTCGGGGGGCCCACCGGGGAGCTGTTTTTT.